A single sample gave rise to the 32 T cell receptor beta chains below, sequenced in a study of T cell repertoires in cytomegalovirus infection. TCRdb processed the reads anew with MiXCR; each CDR3 protein has one entry. The sample shows around 710,000 distinct CDR3 sequences, about 29% of them seen only once. Their antigens remain unidentified. The source was cultured CD8+ T cells from PBMCs, collected from culture after CMV antigen stimulation. These receptors were taken from a human donor in good health (CMV status not recorded). Some clones in this sample may be carry-over from other donors' samples.

The genes are TRBV27 and TRBJ1-6; no clear D gene. Germline V lookup: CDR1 MNHEY, CDR2 SMNVEV (reference sequence). The CDR3 contains 14 residues. V was trimmed by 5 bases and J by 7 bases, leaving 12 bases between them. This chain's CDR3 is CASSPWGGNSPLHF. DNA of the CDR3: TGTGCCAGCAGTCCCTGGGGAGGAAATTCACCCCTCCACTTT.

The chain uses TRBV4-1 and TRBJ2-1, with D perhaps TRBD1 (5 bases). CDR1 and CDR2 from the germline V gene are MGHRA and YSYEKL. This CDR3 comprises 14 residues. Trimming left V 5 bases short and J 4 bases short, with 12 bases between. The CDR3 coding sequence is TGCGCCAGCAGCGTCCGACAGACGTACAATGAGCAGTTCTTC. It specifies CASSVRQTYNEQFF.

This clonotype was recorded a few times. This chain uses TRBV7-6 with TRBJ1-1; D gene unclear. The CDR3 extends over 16 amino acids. The germline V gene has CDR1 SGHVS and CDR2 FNYEAQ. The V gene lost 0 bases and the J gene lost 5 bases, with 16 bases spanning the gap. The CDR3 nucleotides are TGTGCCAGCAGCTTAGCGGCCCCGCAGGTTATGACTGAAGCTTTCTTT. This translates into CASSLAAPQVMTEAFF.

This clonotype has ten or more counts. This sequence joins TRBV12-3 or TRBV12-4 and TRBJ2-3; possible D gene TRBD1, 6 bases. The ends were cut back, 6 bases at V and 0 bases at J, with 13 bases in the middle. The CDR3 consists of 15 residues. This CDR3 is CASRSGDTSTDTQYF. The CDR3 coding sequence is TGTGCCAGCAGGTCTGGGGACACAAGCACAGATACGCAGTATTTT.

The chain links TRBV6-1 to TRBJ1-6; maybe TRBD1 (6 bases). Deletions cut 2 bases from V and 4 bases from J, with 15 bases between. The germline gives CDR1 MNHNS, CDR2 SASEGT. The length of the CDR3 is 17 residues. Here the CDR3 DNA reads TGTGCCAGCAGTGAATTAGGGACACTCCTGTATAATTCACCCCTCCACTTT. Residues: CASSELGTLLYNSPLHF.

This clonotype has more than one count but fewer than ten. The V gene is TRBV15, the J gene TRBJ1-1; no clear D gene. V dropped 8 bases and J dropped 9 bases, with 13 bases sitting between them. Germline V gives CDR1 LNHNV, CDR2 YYDKDF (reference sequence). The CDR3 has 11 amino acids. The CDR3 nucleotides read TGTGCCACCCGCGCGCGAGATAAAGCTTTCTTT. Amino acids: CATRARDKAFF.

J is TRBJ2-5 and V is TRBV6-5, with 12 bases lining up with TRBD2. From germline, CDR1 is MNHEY and CDR2 SVGAGI. V shed 5 bases, J shed 1 base, and the junction held 8 bases outside the gene matches. The CDR3 sequence is 17 residues long. DNA of the CDR3: TGTGCCAGCAGTGACTGGACTAGCGGGGACTTCCAAGAGACCCAGTACTTC. It codes for CASSDWTSGDFQETQYF.

The V and J genes are TRBV5-6 and TRBJ2-4, with D maybe TRBD2 (6 bases). V was cut by 2 bases and J by 4 bases, with 19 bases left in between. Germline V CDR1 and CDR2: SGHDT, YYEEEE. The CDR3 spans 17 residues. CDR3 in amino acids: CASSLGRGGTPKNIQYF. Written as DNA, the CDR3 is TGTGCCAGCAGCTTAGGTCGAGGAGGGACCCCAAAAAACATTCAGTACTTC.

This clonotype showed up just a few times. This rearrangement joins TRBV5-1 to TRBJ2-1, with TRBD2 identical over 13 bases. The CDR3 length is 15 residues. Germline values: CDR1 SGHRS, CDR2 YFSETQ. After removal of 4 bases from V and 10 bases from J, the junction contained 8 bases not matched to a gene. CDR3 amino acids: CASSHTSGGAEEQFF. Here the CDR3 DNA reads TGCGCCAGCAGCCACACTAGCGGGGGGGCAGAAGAGCAGTTCTTC.

This clonotype has just a few counts. The gene calls are TRBV19 and TRBJ1-1, with D possibly matching TRBD1 (5 bases). Germline CDR1 reads LNHDA; CDR2 reads SQIVND (reference sequence). Between the trimmed V and J ends, which lost 3 bases and 11 bases, there was a span of 10 bases. CDR3 length: 11 amino acids. The CDR3: CASSIGQYAFF. In DNA form, the CDR3 reads TGTGCCAGTAGTATCGGACAATATGCTTTCTTT.

There are a few counts of this clonotype. V usage is TRBV12-3 or TRBV12-4 and J usage is TRBJ1-1; 8 nucleotides agree with TRBD1. There are 15 residues in the CDR3. The V segment lost 6 bases and the J segment 0 bases; nucleotides outside the gene matches: 6. The CDR3 DNA follows: TGTGCCAGCAGCAACAGGGGGGACATGAACACTGAAGCTTTCTTT. Its protein is CASSNRGDMNTEAFF.

CDR3 nucleotide sequence: TGTGCCAGCAGCTTAACTTACAGGGACGGCAATCAGCCCCAGCATTTT. Translating gives CASSLTYRDGNQPQHF. This chain links TRBV7-8 with TRBJ1-5; possible D gene TRBD1, 6 bases. There are 16 residues in the CDR3. Trimming took off 2 bases at V and 2 bases at J, with 13 bases between the two ends. Looked up from germline, CDR1 is SGHVS and CDR2 is FQNEAQ.

This clonotype was seen ten or more times. The genes are TRBV7-2 and TRBJ2-3, with TRBD2 identical over 16 bases. Germline values: CDR1 SGHTA, CDR2 FQGNSA. V was pared by 2 bases and J by 6 bases, with 8 bases of the junction left unmatched. This CDR3 has 18 amino acids. In DNA, the CDR3 is TGTGCCAGCAGCTTACCCCCGGGGACTAGCGGGGGGGGGGATACGCAGTATTTT. Encoded protein: CASSLPPGTSGGGDTQYF.

This clonotype was seen only a few times. The CDR3 coding sequence is TGTGCCAGCAGTTCAACCCGCCAGGGGGCTCGCACCGGGGAGCTGTTTTTT. It yields the protein CASSSTRQGARTGELFF. V and J are TRBV28 and TRBJ2-2; 8 nucleotides agree with TRBD1. The CDR3 runs 17 residues. Trimming at V came to 4 bases and at J to 4 bases, leaving 11 bases not matched to a gene. Germline CDR1 and CDR2: MDHEN and SYDVKM.

This chain uses TRBV4-2 with TRBJ2-5; D is unclear. Between the trimmed V and J ends, which lost 0 bases and 6 bases, there was a span of 14 bases. Germline lookup yields CDR1 LGHNA and CDR2 YNFKEQ. The CDR3 covers 15 residues. As DNA, the CDR3 is TGTGCCAGCAGCCAAGATGAGTGGGCAGCGAAGACCCAGTACTTC. This translates into CASSQDEWAAKTQYF.

This clonotype occurred a few times. The rearrangement joins TRBV6-6 to TRBJ1-5; 8 bases agree with TRBD1. Trimming took 2 bases from V and 1 from J; bases not matched to a gene: 4. The CDR3 has 16 amino acids. CDR1 is MNHNY, CDR2 SVGAGI, per germline (reference sequence). In DNA, the CDR3 is TGTGCCAGCAGTTACAGACAGGGGATGAGCAATCAGCCCCAGCATTTT. Translated, it gives CASSYRQGMSNQPQHF.

The J gene is TRBJ1-2, the V gene TRBV12-3 or TRBV12-4; tentative D call: TRBD1 (6 bases). The CDR3 sequence is 13 residues long. Trimming pared 4 bases from V and 4 bases from J, leaving 10 bases between. The CDR3 sequence: CASSWTVPYGYTF. The CDR3 DNA is TGTGCCAGCAGTTGGACAGTCCCCTATGGCTACACCTTC.

This clonotype showed up many times. The chain links TRBV12-3 or TRBV12-4 to TRBJ2-3; possibly TRBD1 for D (6 bases). This CDR3 contains 14 residues. The V and J ends lost 0 bases and 3 bases respectively, with 7 bases between them. The CDR3 nucleotides read TGTGCCAGCAGTTTAGCGGGGGCGACAGATACGCAGTATTTT. Translating it yields CASSLAGATDTQYF.

This clonotype was detected a few times. The chain is built from TRBV11-3 and TRBJ2-1; 10 bases are a match to TRBD2. V gave up 1 base and J gave up 4 bases; unmatched junction bases: 10. Germline CDR1 and CDR2: SGHNT and YENEEA. CDR3 length: 18 residues. Here the CDR3 reads CASSLGPGSGGGYNEQFF. For the CDR3, the DNA is TGTGCCAGCAGCTTAGGGCCCGGGAGCGGGGGGGGATACAATGAGCAGTTCTTC.

V and J are TRBV7-2 and TRBJ1-5; weak D call: TRBD1 (6 bases). Germline CDR1 SGHTA, CDR2 FQGNSA. The CDR3 has 16 amino acids. V was trimmed by 1 base and J by 6 bases, leaving 16 bases between them. CDR3 sequence: CASSLVGQGRVQPQHF. The DNA of the CDR3 is TGTGCCAGCAGCTTAGTGGGCCAGGGGAGGGTTCAGCCCCAGCATTTT. Combining the CDR3 with reference TRBV7-2 and TRBJ1-5 gives the whole variable domain GAGVSQSPSNKVTEKGKDVELRCDPISGHTALYWYRQSLGQGLEFLIYFQGNSAPDKSGLPSDRFSAERTGGSVSTLTIQRTQQEDSAVYLCASSLVGQGRVQPQHFGDGTRLSIL.

J is TRBJ2-7 and V is TRBV7-6; D ambiguous. V lost 5 bases and J lost 7, with 15 bases in between. The CDR3 is made up of 13 amino acids. Germline V gives CDR1 SGHVS, CDR2 FNYEAQ. The CDR3, as DNA: TGTGCCAGCAGCGTCCGAGGAGCTACGGAGCAGTACTTC. It specifies CASSVRGATEQYF.

This clonotype was seen a handful of times. This rearrangement joins TRBV6-2 or TRBV6-3 to TRBJ2-3; TRBD1 agrees at 9 bases. The V gene's germline CDR1 is MNHEY and CDR2 SVGEGT. Trimming at V came to 7 bases and at J to 1 base, leaving 12 bases not matched to a gene. This CDR3 is 17 amino acids long. Written as DNA, the CDR3 is TGTGCCAGCACTTTCGAGAGGACAGGGGCCGGCACAGATACGCAGTATTTT. This translates into CASTFERTGAGTDTQYF.

This chain uses TRBV6-1 with TRBJ2-7, with D perhaps TRBD2 (6 bases). Trimming took 5 bases from V and 0 from J, leaving 14 bases between them. Germline V gives CDR1 MNHNS, CDR2 SASEGT. The CDR3 sequence is 15 residues long. The CDR3, as DNA: TGTGCCAGCAGTCCCATAGCGGAAAGCTCCTACGAGCAGTACTTC. Translating it yields CASSPIAESSYEQYF.

This clonotype has a handful of counts. The chain recombines TRBV9 with TRBJ2-3; 14 bases fit TRBD2. The CDR3 consists of 20 residues. The V and J ends lost 6 bases and 0 bases, in that order; junction bases with no gene match: 15. CDR1 SGDLS and CDR2 YYNGEE come from the germline V gene. For the CDR3, the DNA is TGTGCCAGCACCTCGTACGGAGGGACTAGCGGGGGAGCTAGCACAGATACGCAGTATTTT. The encoded protein is CASTSYGGTSGGASTDTQYF.

This clonotype was seen many times. The chain links TRBV6-2 or TRBV6-3 to TRBJ2-5, with 7 bases matching TRBD2. CDR1 MNHEY and CDR2 SVGEGT come from the germline V gene. The CDR3 spans 14 residues. With V trimmed by 5 bases and J by 0 bases, 3 bases remained unmatched. As DNA, the CDR3 is TGTGCCAGCAGTCGTCTAGCGGACCAAGAGACCCAGTACTTC. Its translation: CASSRLADQETQYF.

This chain links TRBV4-1 with TRBJ1-5, with D maybe TRBD1 (5 bases). With 4 bases removed from V and 1 base from J, the gap between germline ends came to 11 bases. Germline-derived CDR1 and CDR2 are MGHRA and YSYEKL. CDR3 length equals 15 residues. The CDR3, as DNA: TGCGCCAGCAGCCCATTCTGGGACAGCAATCAGCCCCAGCATTTT. This encodes CASSPFWDSNQPQHF.

This clonotype was counted ten times or more. For the CDR3, the DNA is TGTGCCAGCAGTCCAGGGGGGGCTTATGGCTACACCTTC. Translated, it gives CASSPGGAYGYTF. This sequence joins TRBV6-6 and TRBJ1-2; 7 positions agree with TRBD1. Germline values: CDR1 MNHNY, CDR2 SVGAGI (reference sequence). The CDR3 contains 13 residues. V lost 5 bases to trimming and J lost 5 bases; unmatched junction nucleotides: 5.

This clonotype was detected a few times. The V call is TRBV2, the J call TRBJ2-5; possible D gene TRBD1, 6 bases. This CDR3 region has 17 residues. V lost 0 bases, J lost 0 bases, and 14 bases lay in between. Germline values: CDR1 SNHLY, CDR2 FYNNEI. The CDR3 DNA reads TGTGCCAGCAGTGAAGCACGGGACAACGTTTACCAAGAGACCCAGTACTTC. This encodes CASSEARDNVYQETQYF.

The gene calls are TRBV2 and TRBJ1-4, with unresolved D. CDR1 is SNHLY, CDR2 FYNNEI, per germline. With 8 bases removed from V and 11 bases from J, the gap between germline ends came to 9 bases. This CDR3 is built from 10 residues. CDR3 protein: CASGGNKLFF. CDR3 nucleotide sequence: TGTGCCAGCGGAGGGAACAAACTGTTTTTT.

The chain employs TRBV27 and TRBJ2-1; 12 bases are shared with TRBD2. Germline values: CDR1 MNHEY, CDR2 SMNVEV (reference sequence). The V gene end was trimmed by 5 bases and the J gene end by 6 bases; junction bases not matched to a gene: 5. The CDR3 length is 15 residues. The CDR3 DNA follows: TGTGCCAGCAGTGCAACTAGCGGGGGGAGCAATGAGCAGTTCTTC. Amino acid sequence: CASSATSGGSNEQFF.

This clonotype has a handful of counts. V usage is TRBV29-1 and J usage is TRBJ1-1, with a weak D call TRBD1 (6 bases). This CDR3 has 18 amino acids. From germline, CDR1 is SQVTM and CDR2 ANQGSEA. V was clipped by 1 base and J by 4 bases, with 25 bases between them. The CDR3 DNA sequence: TGCAGCGTTGAAGGAAGGGGCAGGGAAGAGGCAGGGGCCACTGAAGCTTTCTTT. Translated: CSVEGRGREEAGATEAFF.

This clonotype was detected a few times. CDR3 residues: CASSLLSLAGGLSGEQFF. CDR3 DNA: TGTGCCAGCAGCTTACTTAGTCTAGCGGGGGGCCTCTCTGGCGAGCAGTTCTTC. V usage is TRBV7-6 and J usage is TRBJ2-1, with TRBD2 matching over 11 bases. The CDR3 runs 18 residues. V lost 2 bases and J lost 10; bases outside the gene matches: 16. CDR1 and CDR2 from the germline V gene are SGHVS and FNYEAQ. Using reference TRBV7-6 and TRBJ2-1 for the parts outside the CDR3, the full variable domain is GAGVSQSPRYKVTKRGQDVALRCDPISGHVSLYWYRQALGQGPEFLTYFNYEAQQDKSGLPNDRFSAERPEGSISTLTIQRTEQRDSAMYRCASSLLSLAGGLSGEQFFGPGTRLTVL.